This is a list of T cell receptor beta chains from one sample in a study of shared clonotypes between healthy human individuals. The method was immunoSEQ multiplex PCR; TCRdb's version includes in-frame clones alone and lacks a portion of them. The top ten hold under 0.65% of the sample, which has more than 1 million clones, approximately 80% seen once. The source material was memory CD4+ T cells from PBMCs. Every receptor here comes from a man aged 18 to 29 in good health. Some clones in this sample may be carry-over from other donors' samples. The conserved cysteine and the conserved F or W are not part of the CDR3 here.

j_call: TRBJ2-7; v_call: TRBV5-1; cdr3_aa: ATRQGASAYEQY
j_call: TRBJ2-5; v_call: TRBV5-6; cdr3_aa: ASSFWTGDQETQY
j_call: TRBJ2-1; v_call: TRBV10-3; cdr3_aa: AIRGGLDFNEQF
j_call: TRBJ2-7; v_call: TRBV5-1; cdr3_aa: ASRTGGAALEQY
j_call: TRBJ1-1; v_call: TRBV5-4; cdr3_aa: ASNYGGQETEAF
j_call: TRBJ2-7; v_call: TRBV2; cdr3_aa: ASHLLGQSSEQY
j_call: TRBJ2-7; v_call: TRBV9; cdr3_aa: ASSSTGGPIYEQY
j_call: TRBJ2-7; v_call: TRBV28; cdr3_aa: ASSSPGSSYEQY
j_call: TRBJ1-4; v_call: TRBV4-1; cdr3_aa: ASSQGMQGAQISEKLF
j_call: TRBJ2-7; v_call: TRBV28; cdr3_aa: ASKILAGEQY
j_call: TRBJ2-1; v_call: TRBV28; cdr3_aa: ASTQGGNNEQF
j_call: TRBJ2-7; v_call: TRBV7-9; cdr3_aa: ASSLAGGGYEQY
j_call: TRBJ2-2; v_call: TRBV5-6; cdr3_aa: ASSSSGRMLTGELF
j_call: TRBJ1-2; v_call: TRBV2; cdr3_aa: ASSAGTGNSGYT
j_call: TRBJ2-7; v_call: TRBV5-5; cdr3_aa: ASSLAVAGVPYEQY
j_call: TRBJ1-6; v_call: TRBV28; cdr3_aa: ASSLVRVRSPLH
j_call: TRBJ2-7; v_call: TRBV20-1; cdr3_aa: SARSLYEQY
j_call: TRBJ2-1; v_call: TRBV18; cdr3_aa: ASSRGQNNEQF